This T cell receptor beta chain appears in the sequencing data of a study of cytomegalovirus exposure and HLA in healthy donors. Deletions cut 7 bases from V and 1 base from J, with 10 bases between. This CDR3 is built from 14 residues. Per the germline V gene, CDR1 is MRHNA and CDR2 is SNTAGT. The study ran its PCR with 60 Vbeta and 13 Jbeta primers. Assay: immunoSEQ multiplex PCR; the TCRdb copy retains only in-frame clones and omits some. The table lists about 130,000 clones, approximately 85% of them singletons. Sequenced: PBMCs. The receptor was isolated from a boy younger than 18 in good health and CMV-seronegative. The chain uses TRBV6-4 and TRBJ2-2; possible D gene TRBD1, 7 bases. The CDR3 DNA follows: TGTGCCAGCAAGCAGGGGGGGAACACCGGGGAGCTGTTTTTT. It encodes CASKQGGNTGELFF.